This T cell receptor beta chain was sequenced during a study of radiation and T cells in renal cell carcinoma. As for treatment: 15 Gy SBRT to primary tumor, nephrectomy 4 weeks later. Sequenced by immunoSEQ multiplex PCR; TCRdb stores in-frame clones only, minus some. Of 18,000 or so clones listed, roughly 58% are singletons. The source is a man between 50 and 59 years old with renal cell carcinoma. The sequencing used tumor tissue, collected from a patient whose treatment included radiotherapy and nephrectomy.

CDR3 amino acids: CATSEGRGNTDTQYF. The DNA for the CDR3 is TGCGCCACCTCGGAGGGCCGGGGAAACACAGATACGCAGTATTTT. The V and J genes are TRBV5-1 and TRBJ2-3; possible D gene TRBD2, 6 bases. Germline V lookup: CDR1 SGHRS, CDR2 YFSETQ. V was shortened by 9 bases and J by 2 bases, with 19 bases between the two germline ends. CDR3 length equals 15 residues. Supplemented by reference TRBV5-1 and TRBJ2-3, the full variable domain reads KAGVTQTPRYLIKTRGQQVTLSCSPISGHRSVSWYQQTPGQGLQFLFEYFSETQRNKGNFPGRFSGRQFSNSRSEMNVSTLELGDSALYLCATSEGRGNTDTQYFGPGTRLTVL.